The 6 T cell receptor beta chains in this list originate from one sample, sequenced in a study of blood T cell repertoires in COVID-19. Sequencing was performed with immunoSEQ multiplex PCR; in TCRdb, only in-frame clones are kept and a portion is missing. The data hold 150,000 to 200,000 clones, with 70% to 90% observed a single time. Sequenced input: PBMCs or T cells enriched from blood (not recorded which). The receptors were sampled from a man aged 40-50 years who had recovered from COVID-19.

This clone was recorded once. The rearrangement links TRBV4-1 to TRBJ2-2; D perhaps matches TRBD1 (6 bases). Germline loops: CDR1 MGHRA, CDR2 YSYEKL. The CDR3 is 17 residues long. V was pared by 4 bases and J by 3 bases, with 18 bases between. CDR3 sequence reads: CASSRPAGTSYTGELFF. The CDR3 DNA sequence: TGCGCCAGCAGCCGCCCAGCCGGGACATCGTACACCGGGGAGCTGTTTTTT.

The chain couples TRBV9 to TRBJ2-3; 14 nucleotides line up with TRBD2. The ends lost 3 bases at V and 5 bases at J; junction bases unmatched: 2. This CDR3 has 15 amino acids. Germline lookup yields CDR1 SGDLS and CDR2 YYNGEE. CDR3 protein: CASSGTSGGIDTQYF. For the CDR3, the DNA is TGTGCCAGCAGCGGGACTAGCGGGGGGATAGATACGCAGTATTTT.

Here the CDR3 DNA reads TGTGCCACCAGTTTTGGGGGGGAAGCTTTCTTT. It specifies CATSFGGEAFF. This chain joins TRBV24-1 and TRBJ1-1; perhaps TRBD1 as D (5 bases). The V end was cut by 6 bases, the J end by 8 bases, with 9 bases between. This CDR3 has 11 residues. Germline V CDR1 and CDR2: KGHDR, SFDVKD.

The rearrangement links TRBV10-3 to TRBJ2-1, with 10 nucleotides matching TRBD2. V gave up 6 bases and J gave up 8 bases; unmatched junction bases: 10. Germline V gene lookup returns CDR1 ENHRY and CDR2 SYGVKD. The CDR3 has 15 amino acids. In DNA, the CDR3 is TGTGCCATCAGGAAAAATAGCGGGGGGAGCGATGAGCAGTTCTTC. This codes for CAIRKNSGGSDEQFF.

CDR3 nucleotides: TGTGCCAGTGTCAGGGCCACTGAAGCTTTCTTT. The encoded protein is CASVRATEAFF. The V call is TRBV6-5, the J call TRBJ1-1, with a possible D match to TRBD1 (5 bases). The CDR3 is 11 amino acids. V lost 9 bases and J 4 bases, leaving 9 bases between the germline ends. The germline gives CDR1 MNHEY, CDR2 SVGAGI.

The CDR3 reads CAWSVPQRGTELGMFSYNEQFF. In DNA form, the CDR3 reads TGTGCCTGGAGTGTCCCCCAGCGGGGGACCGAATTAGGAATGTTCTCCTACAATGAGCAGTTCTTC. The chain joins TRBV30 to TRBJ2-1, with 8 positions matching TRBD2. The CDR3 covers 22 residues. The junction had 22 bases not matched to a gene; V was cut back by 0 bases and J by 0 bases. CDR1 and CDR2 (germline): GTSNPN, SVGIG (reference sequence).